The entry that follows covers one T cell receptor beta chain sequence. Its antigen remains unknown. Only in-frame clones appear in the TCRdb table, and some are missing; sequencing was by immunoSEQ multiplex PCR. Of roughly 93,000 clones in the sample, 85% to 90% are singletons; the top ten hold about 25%. This sample was included in a study of T cell responses to AZD1222 COVID-19 vaccine. General observations from the study: Samples come after the peak T cell response, not at day 14. Just five to seven people given AZD1222 tested seropositive at baseline. Clonal diversity was possibly underestimated; the donors were predominantly white British and more often female.

This specimen consisted of peripheral blood, obtained on day 0 of AZD1222 vaccination. The clonotype was recovered from an adult in good health.

CDR3 nucleotide sequence: TGTGCCACCAGTGATCCAATCCGACTAGCGGGAGGGCCGTATGAGCAGTTCTTC. Encoded protein: CATSDPIRLAGGPYEQFF. The rearrangement uses TRBV24-1 and TRBJ2-1, with TRBD2 matching 14 bases. J gave up 8 bases and V 3 bases, and 11 bases lay outside the gene matches. CDR1 KGHDR and CDR2 SFDVKD come from the germline V gene. CDR3 size: 18 residues.